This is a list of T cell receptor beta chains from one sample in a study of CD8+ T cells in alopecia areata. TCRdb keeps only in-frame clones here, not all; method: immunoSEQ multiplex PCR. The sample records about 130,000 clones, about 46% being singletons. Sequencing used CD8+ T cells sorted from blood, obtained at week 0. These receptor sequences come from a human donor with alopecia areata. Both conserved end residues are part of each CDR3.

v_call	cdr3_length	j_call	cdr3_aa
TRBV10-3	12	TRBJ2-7	CAISPDGYEQYF
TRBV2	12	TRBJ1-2	CASSSILVHYTF
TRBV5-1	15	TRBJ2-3	CASSLLREASDTQYF
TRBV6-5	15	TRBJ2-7	CASSYARGSLYEQYF
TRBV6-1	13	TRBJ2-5	CASSDSVGETQYF
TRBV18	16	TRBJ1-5	CASSPKGQGASQPQHF
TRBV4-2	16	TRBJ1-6	CASSQSQGAGNSPLHF
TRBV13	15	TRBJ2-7	CASSLNHIGGYEQYF
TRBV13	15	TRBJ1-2	CASSFFRPANYGYTF
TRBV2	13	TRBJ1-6	CASSGQGNSPLHF
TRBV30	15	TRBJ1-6	CAWSAPGQGSSPLHF
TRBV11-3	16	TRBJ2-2	CASSLGSRGFPGELFF
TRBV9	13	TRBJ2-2	CASSPSNTGELFF
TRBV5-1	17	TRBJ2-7	CASSLPRGQGATYEQYF
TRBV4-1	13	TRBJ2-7	CASALAAGGEQYF
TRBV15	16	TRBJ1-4	CATSRVRGSTGRKLFF
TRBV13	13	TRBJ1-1	CASSPGVNTEAFF
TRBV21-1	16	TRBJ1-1	CASSKGRRGRVTEAFF
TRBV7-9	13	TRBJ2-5	CASSTGVQETQYF
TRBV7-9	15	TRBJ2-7	CASSSDKVTGYEQYF
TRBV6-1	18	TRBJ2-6	CASSEAGQGLSGANVLTF
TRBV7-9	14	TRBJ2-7	CASSLVQGSYEQYF